This T cell receptor (beta chain) came from a study of T-cell reconstitution after alpha-beta-depleted transplantation in children. In its sample, this clonotype was seen many times. The target antigen is unknown. Preparation of the TCRbeta library used unique molecular identifiers. Via MiXCR, TCRdb re-called the PCR reads, giving one row per CDR3 protein. The data show 250,000 to 400,000 distinct CDR3 sequences, around 20% seen once. Findings of the study overall: Diversity and T-cell counts at one year after transplant derived mostly from new T cells. Expanded graft clones, several hundred of them, were reportedly the source of alpha-beta T cells about two months after transplant. Day-60 TCRbeta diversity that was high in some patients was derived from surviving recipient T cells and thymic progenitors.

The sample consisted of PBMCs, mostly from graft donor cells, taken 180 days after TCRalphabeta/CD19-depleted stem cell transplant. The source is a male patient between 5 and 17 years old who had a stem cell transplant for acute lymphoblastic leukemia, so the T cells may come from the graft donor.

The chain's CDR3 is CSVVASVPYEQYF. The DNA for the CDR3 is TGCAGCGTTGTGGCTAGTGTCCCCTACGAGCAGTACTTC. The chain is built from TRBV29-1 and TRBJ2-7; D ambiguous. The CDR3 covers 13 residues. Germline lookup yields CDR1 SQVTM and CDR2 ANQGSEA. With 4 bases removed from V and 2 bases from J, the gap between germline ends came to 12 bases.